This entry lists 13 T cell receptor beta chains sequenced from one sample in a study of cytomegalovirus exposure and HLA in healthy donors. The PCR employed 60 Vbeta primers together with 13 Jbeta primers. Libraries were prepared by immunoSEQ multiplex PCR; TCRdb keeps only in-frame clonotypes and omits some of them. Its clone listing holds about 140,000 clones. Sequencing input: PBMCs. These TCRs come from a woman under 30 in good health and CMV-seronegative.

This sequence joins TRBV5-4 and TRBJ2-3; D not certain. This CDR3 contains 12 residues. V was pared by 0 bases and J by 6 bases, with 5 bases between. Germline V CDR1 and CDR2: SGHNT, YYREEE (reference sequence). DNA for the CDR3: TGTGCCAGCAGCTTGGCTGGCGATACGCAGTATTTT. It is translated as CASSLAGDTQYF.

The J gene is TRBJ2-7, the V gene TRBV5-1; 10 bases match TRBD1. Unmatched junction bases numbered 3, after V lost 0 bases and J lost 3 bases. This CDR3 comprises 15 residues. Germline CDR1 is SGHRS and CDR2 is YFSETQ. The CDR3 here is CASSLGGTGDYEQYV. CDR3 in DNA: TGCGCCAGCAGCTTGGGGGGGACAGGGGACTACGAGCAGTACGTC.

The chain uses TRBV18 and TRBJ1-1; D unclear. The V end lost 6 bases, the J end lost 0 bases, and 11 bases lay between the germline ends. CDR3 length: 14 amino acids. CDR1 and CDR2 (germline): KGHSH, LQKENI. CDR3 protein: CASSPPVMNTEAFF. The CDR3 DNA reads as TGTGCCAGCTCCCCGCCGGTTATGAACACTGAAGCTTTCTTT. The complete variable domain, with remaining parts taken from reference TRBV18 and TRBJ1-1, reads NAGVMQNPRHLVRRRGQEARLRCSPMKGHSHVYWYRQLPEEGLKFMVYLQKENIIDESGMPKERFSAEFPKEGPSILRIQQVVRGDSAAYFCASSPPVMNTEAFFGQGTRLTVV.

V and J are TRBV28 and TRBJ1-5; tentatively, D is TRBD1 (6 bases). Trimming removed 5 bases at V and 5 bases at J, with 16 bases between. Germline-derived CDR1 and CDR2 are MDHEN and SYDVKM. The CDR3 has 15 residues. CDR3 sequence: CASSPGTPSDQPQHF. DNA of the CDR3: TGTGCCAGCAGTCCCGGGACACCCAGCGATCAGCCCCAGCATTTT. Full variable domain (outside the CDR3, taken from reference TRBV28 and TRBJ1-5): DVKVTQSSRYLVKRTGEKVFLECVQDMDHENMFWYRQDPGLGLRLIYFSYDVKMKEKGDIPEGYSVSREKKERFSLILESASTNQTSMYLCASSPGTPSDQPQHFGDGTRLSIL.

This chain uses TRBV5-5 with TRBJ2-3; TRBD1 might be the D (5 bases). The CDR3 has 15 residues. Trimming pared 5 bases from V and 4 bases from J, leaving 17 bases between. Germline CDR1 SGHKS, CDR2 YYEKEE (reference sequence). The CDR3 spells CASRIRYQGSDTQYF. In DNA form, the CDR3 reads TGTGCCAGCAGGATCAGGTACCAGGGATCAGATACGCAGTATTTT.

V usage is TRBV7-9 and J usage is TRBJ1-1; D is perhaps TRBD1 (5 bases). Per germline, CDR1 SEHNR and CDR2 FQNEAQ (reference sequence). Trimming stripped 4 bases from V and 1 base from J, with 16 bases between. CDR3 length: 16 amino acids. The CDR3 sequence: CASSSGKNPENTEAFF. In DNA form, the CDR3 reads TGTGCCAGCAGCTCAGGGAAAAACCCAGAGAACACTGAAGCTTTCTTT. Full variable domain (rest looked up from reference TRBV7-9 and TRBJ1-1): DTGVSQNPRHKITKRGQNVTFRCDPISEHNRLYWYRQTLGQGPEFLTYFQNEAQLEKSRLLSDRFSAERPKGSFSTLEIQRTEQGDSAMYLCASSSGKNPENTEAFFGQGTRLTVV.

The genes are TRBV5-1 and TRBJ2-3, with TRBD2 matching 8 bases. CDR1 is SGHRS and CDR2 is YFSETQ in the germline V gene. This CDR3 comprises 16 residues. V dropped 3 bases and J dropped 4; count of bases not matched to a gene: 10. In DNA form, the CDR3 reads TGCGCCAGCAGCTGGACTAGCACGGAAGGCGCAGATACGCAGTATTTT. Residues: CASSWTSTEGADTQYF.

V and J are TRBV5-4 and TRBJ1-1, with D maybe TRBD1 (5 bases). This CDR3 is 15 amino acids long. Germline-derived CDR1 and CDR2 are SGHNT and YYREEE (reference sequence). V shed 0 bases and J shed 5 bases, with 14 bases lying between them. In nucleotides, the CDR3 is TGTGCCAGCAGCTTGGGTCTGGGGGGTACGACTGAAGCTTTCTTT. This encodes CASSLGLGGTTEAFF.

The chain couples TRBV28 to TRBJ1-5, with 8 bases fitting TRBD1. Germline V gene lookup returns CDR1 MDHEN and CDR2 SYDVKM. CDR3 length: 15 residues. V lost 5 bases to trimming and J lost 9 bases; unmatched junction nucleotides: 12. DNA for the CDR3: TGTGCCAGCAGTCCCGGACAGGGTGGTTCGGGGCCCCAGCATTTT. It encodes CASSPGQGGSGPQHF.

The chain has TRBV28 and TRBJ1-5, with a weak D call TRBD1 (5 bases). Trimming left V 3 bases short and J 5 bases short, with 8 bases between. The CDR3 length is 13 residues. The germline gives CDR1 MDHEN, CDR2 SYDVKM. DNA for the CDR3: TGTGCCAGCAGTTTTGGGGGGGATCAGCCCCAGCATTTT. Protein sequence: CASSFGGDQPQHF.

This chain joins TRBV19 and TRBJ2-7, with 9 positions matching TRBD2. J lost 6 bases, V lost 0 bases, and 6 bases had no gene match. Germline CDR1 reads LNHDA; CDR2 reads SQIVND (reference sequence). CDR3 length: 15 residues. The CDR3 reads CASSIDPGLATEQYF. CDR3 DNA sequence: TGTGCCAGTAGTATAGATCCAGGACTAGCGACCGAGCAGTACTTC.

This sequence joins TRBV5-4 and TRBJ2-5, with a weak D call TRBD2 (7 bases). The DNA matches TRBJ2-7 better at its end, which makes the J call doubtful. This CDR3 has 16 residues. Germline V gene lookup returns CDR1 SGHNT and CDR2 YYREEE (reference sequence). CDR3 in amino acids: CASSSGARGSFHEQYF. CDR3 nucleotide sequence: TGTGCCAGCAGCTCGGGGGCTCGCGGGAGCTTCCACGAGCAGTACTTC.

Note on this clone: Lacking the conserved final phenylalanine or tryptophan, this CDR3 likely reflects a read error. The CDR3 DNA reads TGCAGCGTGGATGCGGGGACAGCTTATGGCTACACCCTC. Protein sequence: CSVDAGTAYGYTL. This chain links TRBV29-1 with TRBJ1-2; 7 bases map to TRBD1. V was pared by 6 bases and J by 5 bases, with 9 bases of the junction left unmatched. CDR3 length equals 13 residues. The V gene's germline CDR1 is SQVTM and CDR2 ANQGSEA.